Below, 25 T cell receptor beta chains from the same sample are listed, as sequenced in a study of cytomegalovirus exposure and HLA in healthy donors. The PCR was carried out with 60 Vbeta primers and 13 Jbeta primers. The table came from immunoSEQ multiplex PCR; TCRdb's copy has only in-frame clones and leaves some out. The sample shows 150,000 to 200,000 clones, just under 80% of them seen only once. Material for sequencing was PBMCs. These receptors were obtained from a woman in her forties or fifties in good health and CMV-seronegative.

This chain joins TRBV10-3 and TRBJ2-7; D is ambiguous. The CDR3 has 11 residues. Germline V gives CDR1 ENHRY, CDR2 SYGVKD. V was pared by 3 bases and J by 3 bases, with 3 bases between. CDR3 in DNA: TGTGCCATCAGTGACTTCTACGAGCAGTACTTC. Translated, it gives CAISDFYEQYF.

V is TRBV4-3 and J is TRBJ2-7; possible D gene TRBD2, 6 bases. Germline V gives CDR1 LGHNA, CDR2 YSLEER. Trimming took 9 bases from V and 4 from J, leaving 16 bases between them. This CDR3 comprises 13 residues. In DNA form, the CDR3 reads TGCGCCAGACCGTGGGACTCCACTTACGAGCAGTACTTC. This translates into CARPWDSTYEQYF.

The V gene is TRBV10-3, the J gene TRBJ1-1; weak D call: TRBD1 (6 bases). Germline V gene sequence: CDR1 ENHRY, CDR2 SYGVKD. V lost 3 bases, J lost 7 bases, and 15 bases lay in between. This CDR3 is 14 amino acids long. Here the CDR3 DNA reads TGTGCCATCAGTGAAGCAGGGGATAACGGTGAAGCTTTCTTT. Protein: CAISEAGDNGEAFF.

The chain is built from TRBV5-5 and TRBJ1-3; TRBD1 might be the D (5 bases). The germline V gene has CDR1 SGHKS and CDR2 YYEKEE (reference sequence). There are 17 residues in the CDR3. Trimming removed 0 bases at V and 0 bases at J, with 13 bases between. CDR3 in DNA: TGTGCCAGCAGCTTGGCGGAGGGGACTATCTCTGGAAACACCATATATTTT. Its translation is CASSLAEGTISGNTIYF.

In DNA form, the CDR3 reads TGTGCCAGCAGCTTAGAGCTGGGACAGGACCTCTACGAGCAGTACTTC. Protein: CASSLELGQDLYEQYF. The genes are TRBV7-8 and TRBJ2-7, with 8 nucleotides matching TRBD1. The CDR3 spans 16 residues. Trimming removed 1 base from V and 3 bases from J; junction bases left unmatched: 8. The germline V gene encodes CDR1 SGHVS and CDR2 FQNEAQ.

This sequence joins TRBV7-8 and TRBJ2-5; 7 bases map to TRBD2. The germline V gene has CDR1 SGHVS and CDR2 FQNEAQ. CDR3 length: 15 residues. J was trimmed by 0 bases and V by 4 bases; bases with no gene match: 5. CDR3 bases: TGTGCCAGCAGCTCTACCCGGGGGGACCAAGAGACCCAGTACTTC. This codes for CASSSTRGDQETQYF.

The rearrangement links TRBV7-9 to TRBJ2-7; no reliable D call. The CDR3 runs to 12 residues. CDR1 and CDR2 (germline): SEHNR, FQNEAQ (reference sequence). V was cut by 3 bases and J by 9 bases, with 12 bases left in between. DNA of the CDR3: TGTGCCAGCAGCTTTTTTCTGACTGCGCAGTACTTC. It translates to CASSFFLTAQYF.

The CDR3 nucleotides read TGTGCCTGGAGTGTTCGGAGTTTTGGTAGCGGGGAAGAGACCCAGTACTTC. As protein: CAWSVRSFGSGEETQYF. V is TRBV30 and J is TRBJ2-5, with TRBD2 identical over 8 bases. Unmatched junction bases numbered 12, after V lost 0 bases and J lost 3 bases. CDR1 is GTSNPN, CDR2 SVGIG, per germline (reference sequence). The CDR3 contains 17 residues.

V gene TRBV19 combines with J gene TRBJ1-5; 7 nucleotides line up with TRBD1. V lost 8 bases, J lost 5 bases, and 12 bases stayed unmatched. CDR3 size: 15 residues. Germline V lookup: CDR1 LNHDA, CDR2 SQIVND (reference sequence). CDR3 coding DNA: TGTGCCAGTGGAACAGGGGACTGGCTGGATCAGCCCCAGCATTTT. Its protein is CASGTGDWLDQPQHF.

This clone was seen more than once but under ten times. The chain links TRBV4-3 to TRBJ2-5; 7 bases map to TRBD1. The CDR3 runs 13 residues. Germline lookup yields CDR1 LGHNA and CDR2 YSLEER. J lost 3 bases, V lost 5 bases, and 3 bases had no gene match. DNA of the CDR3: TGCGCCAGCAGCGATGACAGGGAAGAGACCCAGTACTTC. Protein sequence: CASSDDREETQYF.

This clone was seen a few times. The DNA of the CDR3 is TGTGCCAGCAGCGGAAACAGGGGGCCCGGGGAGACCCAGTACTTC. Its protein is CASSGNRGPGETQYF. This chain uses TRBV9 with TRBJ2-5, with TRBD1 matching 9 bases. CDR3 size: 15 residues. Germline V gene sequence: CDR1 SGDLS, CDR2 YYNGEE. V gave up 3 bases and J gave up 5 bases; unmatched junction bases: 8.

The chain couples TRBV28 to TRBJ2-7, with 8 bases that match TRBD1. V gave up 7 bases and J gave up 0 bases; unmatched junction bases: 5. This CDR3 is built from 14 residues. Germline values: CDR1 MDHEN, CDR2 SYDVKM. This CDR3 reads CASIRTGSSYEQYF. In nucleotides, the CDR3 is TGTGCCAGCATTCGGACAGGGAGCTCCTACGAGCAGTACTTC.

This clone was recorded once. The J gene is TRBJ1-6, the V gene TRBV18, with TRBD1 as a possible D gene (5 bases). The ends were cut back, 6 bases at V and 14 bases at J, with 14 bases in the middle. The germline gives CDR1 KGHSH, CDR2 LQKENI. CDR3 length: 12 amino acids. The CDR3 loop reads CASSRDSDTLHF. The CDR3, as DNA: TGTGCCAGCTCGAGGGACTCAGACACCCTCCACTTT.

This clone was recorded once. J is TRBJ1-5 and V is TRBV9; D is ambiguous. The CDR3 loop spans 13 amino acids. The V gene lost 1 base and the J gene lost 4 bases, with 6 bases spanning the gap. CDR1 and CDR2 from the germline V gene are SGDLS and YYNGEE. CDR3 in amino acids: CASSVSENQPQHF. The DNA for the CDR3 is TGTGCCAGCAGCGTATCAGAAAATCAGCCCCAGCATTTT.

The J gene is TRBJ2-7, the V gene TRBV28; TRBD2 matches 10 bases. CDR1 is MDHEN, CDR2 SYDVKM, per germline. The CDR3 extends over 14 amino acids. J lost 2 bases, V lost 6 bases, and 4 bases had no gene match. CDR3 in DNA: TGTGCCAGCAGGGAACTAGCGGGAACCTACGAGCAGTACTTC. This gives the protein CASRELAGTYEQYF.

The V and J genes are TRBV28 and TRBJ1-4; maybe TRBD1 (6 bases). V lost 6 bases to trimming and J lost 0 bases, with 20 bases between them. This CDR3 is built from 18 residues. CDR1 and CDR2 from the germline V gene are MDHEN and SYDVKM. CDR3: CASRGDRQPTATNEKLFF. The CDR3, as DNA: TGTGCCAGCAGGGGAGACAGGCAACCTACAGCAACTAATGAAAAACTGTTTTTT.

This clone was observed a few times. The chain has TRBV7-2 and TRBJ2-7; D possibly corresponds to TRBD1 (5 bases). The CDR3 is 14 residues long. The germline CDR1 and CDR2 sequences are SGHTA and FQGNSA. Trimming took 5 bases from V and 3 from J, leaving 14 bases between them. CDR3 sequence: CASSPTRTLYEQYF. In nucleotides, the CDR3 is TGTGCCAGCAGCCCCACCCGGACACTCTACGAGCAGTACTTC. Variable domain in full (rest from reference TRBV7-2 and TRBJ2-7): GAGVSQSPSNKVTEKGKDVELRCDPISGHTALYWYRQSLGQGLEFLIYFQGNSAPDKSGLPSDRFSAERTGGSVSTLTIQRTQQEDSAVYLCASSPTRTLYEQYFGPGTRLTVT.

The CDR3, as DNA: TGTGCCAGCAGCTCCACAGACAACTATGGCTACACCTTC. Translated, it gives CASSSTDNYGYTF. The chain joins TRBV7-9 to TRBJ1-2; D is uncertain. Germline V lookup: CDR1 SEHNR, CDR2 FQNEAQ (reference sequence). The CDR3 loop spans 13 amino acids. The V end was cut by 4 bases, the J end by 2 bases, with 8 bases between.

The CDR3 nucleotides are TGTGCCAGCAGCTTAGGGACTAGCGGGGGAACGAACACCGGGGAGCTGTTTTTT. This sequence encodes CASSLGTSGGTNTGELFF. This chain uses TRBV7-6 with TRBJ2-2, with 13 positions matching TRBD2. V dropped 1 base and J dropped 0; count of bases not matched to a gene: 2. The length of the CDR3 is 18 residues. Germline V lookup: CDR1 SGHVS, CDR2 FNYEAQ.

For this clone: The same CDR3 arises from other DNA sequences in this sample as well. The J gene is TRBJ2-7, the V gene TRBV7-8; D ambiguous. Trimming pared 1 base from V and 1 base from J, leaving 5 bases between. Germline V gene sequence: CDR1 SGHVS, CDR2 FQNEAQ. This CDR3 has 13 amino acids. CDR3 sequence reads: CASSLVVSYEQYF. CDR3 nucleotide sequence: TGTGCCAGCAGCTTAGTCGTTTCCTACGAGCAGTACTTC. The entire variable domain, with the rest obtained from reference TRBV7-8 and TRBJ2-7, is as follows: GAGVSQSPRYKVAKRGQDVALRCDPISGHVSLFWYQQALGQGPEFLTYFQNEAQLDKSGLPSDRFFAERPEGSVSTLKIQRTQQEDSAVYLCASSLVVSYEQYFGPGTRLTVT.

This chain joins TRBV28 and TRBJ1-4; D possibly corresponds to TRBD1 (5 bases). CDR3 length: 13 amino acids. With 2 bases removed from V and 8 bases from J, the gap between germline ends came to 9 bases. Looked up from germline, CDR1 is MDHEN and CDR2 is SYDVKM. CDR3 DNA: TGTGCCAGCAGTTTACGGAGGGGCGAAAAACTGTTTTTT. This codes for CASSLRRGEKLFF. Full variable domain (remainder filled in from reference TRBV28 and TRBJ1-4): DVKVTQSSRYLVKRTGEKVFLECVQDMDHENMFWYRQDPGLGLRLIYFSYDVKMKEKGDIPEGYSVSREKKERFSLILESASTNQTSMYLCASSLRRGEKLFFGSGTQLSVL.

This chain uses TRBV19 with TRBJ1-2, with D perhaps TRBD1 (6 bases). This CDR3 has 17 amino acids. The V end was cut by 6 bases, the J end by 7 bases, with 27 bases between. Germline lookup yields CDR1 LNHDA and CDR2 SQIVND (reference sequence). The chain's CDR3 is CASSKTNRSPAGVGYTF. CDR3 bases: TGTGCCAGTAGCAAAACGAACAGGAGTCCCGCAGGGGTTGGCTACACCTTC.

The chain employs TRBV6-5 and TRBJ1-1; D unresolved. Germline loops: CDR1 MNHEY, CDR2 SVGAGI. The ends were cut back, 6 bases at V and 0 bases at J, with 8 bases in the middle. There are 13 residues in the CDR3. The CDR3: CASSLLLNTEAFF. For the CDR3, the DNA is TGTGCCAGCAGCCTTTTATTGAACACTGAAGCTTTCTTT.

CDR3 region: CASSPQTNEKLFF. The CDR3 bases are TGTGCCAGCTCACCCCAAACTAATGAAAAACTGTTTTTT. The V and J genes are TRBV18 and TRBJ1-4; D not resolved. V gave up 3 bases and J gave up 1 base, with 3 bases separating them. Germline assignment: CDR1 KGHSH and CDR2 LQKENI. This CDR3 is built from 13 residues.

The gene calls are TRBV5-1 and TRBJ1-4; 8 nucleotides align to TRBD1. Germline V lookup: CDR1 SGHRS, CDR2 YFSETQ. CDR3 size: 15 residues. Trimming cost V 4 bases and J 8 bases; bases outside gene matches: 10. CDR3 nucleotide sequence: TGCGCCAGCAGCCTGCAGACAGGGGCAGGGGAAAAACTGTTTTTT. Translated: CASSLQTGAGEKLFF. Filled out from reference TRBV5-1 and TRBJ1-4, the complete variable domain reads KAGVTQTPRYLIKTRGQQVTLSCSPISGHRSVSWYQQTPGQGLQFLFEYFSETQRNKGNFPGRFSGRQFSNSRSEMNVSTLELGDSALYLCASSLQTGAGEKLFFGSGTQLSVL.